This T cell receptor beta chain was sequenced in a study of T cells after yellow fever vaccination. With 5 bases clipped from V and 4 bases from J, the junction kept 9 bases outside the gene matches. The CDR3 sequence is 15 residues long. Germline loops: CDR1 SGHAT, CDR2 FQNNGV. Comments on this clonotype: Its antigen is currently unknown.

TCRdb re-derived calls from the 5' RACE reads in MiXCR, one entry per CDR3 protein. The table has around 310,000 distinct CDR3 sequences, around 3.9% seen once. Study conclusions and caveats: FACS-sorted repertoires might harbor abundant contaminating clonotypes from the bulk population.

The TCR comes from a young man who received the YFV17D yellow fever vaccine. Source: PBMCs, taken 5 days after the yellow fever booster vaccination. This chain connects TRBV11-2 to TRBJ2-7, with 9 nucleotides matching TRBD1. CDR3 in amino acids: CASSPGQGPGYEQYF. CDR3 coding DNA: TGTGCCAGCAGCCCCGGACAGGGGCCTGGGTACGAGCAGTACTTC.